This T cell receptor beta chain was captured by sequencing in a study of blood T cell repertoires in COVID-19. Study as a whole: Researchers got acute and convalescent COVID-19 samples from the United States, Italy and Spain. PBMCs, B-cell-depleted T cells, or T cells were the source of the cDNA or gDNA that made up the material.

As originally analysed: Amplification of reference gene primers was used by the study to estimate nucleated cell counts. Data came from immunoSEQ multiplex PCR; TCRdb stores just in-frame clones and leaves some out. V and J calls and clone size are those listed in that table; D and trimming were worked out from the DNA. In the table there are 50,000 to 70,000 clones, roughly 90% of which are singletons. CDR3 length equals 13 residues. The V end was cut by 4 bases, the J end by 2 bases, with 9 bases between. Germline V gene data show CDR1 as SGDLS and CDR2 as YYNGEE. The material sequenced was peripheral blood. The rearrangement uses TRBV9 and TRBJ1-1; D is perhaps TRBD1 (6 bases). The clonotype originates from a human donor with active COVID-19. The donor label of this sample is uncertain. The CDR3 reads CASSQGYNTEAFF. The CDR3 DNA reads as TGTGCCAGCAGCCAGGGGTATAACACTGAAGCTTTCTTT.